One and the same sample provided the 26 T cell receptor beta chains below, sequenced in a study of blood T cell repertoires in COVID-19. The table came from immunoSEQ multiplex PCR; TCRdb's copy has only in-frame clones and leaves some out. Among fewer than 90,000 clones, 85% to 90% were seen once, and the ten largest hold more than 1.1%. The sequenced sample consisted of peripheral blood. These receptors all stem from a human donor in a cohort sampled during active COVID-19.

This chain joins TRBV18 and TRBJ2-7, with TRBD2 matching 11 bases. Germline CDR1 reads KGHSH; CDR2 reads LQKENI. The V gene end was trimmed by 3 bases and the J gene end by 5 bases; junction bases not matched to a gene: 9. This CDR3 comprises 16 residues. In DNA form, the CDR3 reads TGTGCCAGCTCACCGCTGACTAGCGGGGAAGGGAACGAGCAGTACTTC. Protein sequence: CASSPLTSGEGNEQYF.

This chain uses TRBV5-1 with TRBJ2-7; 12 positions match TRBD2. The V segment lost 2 bases and the J segment 2 bases; nucleotides outside the gene matches: 14. Germline-derived CDR1 and CDR2 are SGHRS and YFSETQ. The CDR3 extends over 19 amino acids. CDR3 in amino acids: CASSFGPGTSGLRAYEQYF. CDR3 bases: TGCGCCAGCAGCTTCGGCCCCGGGACTAGCGGGTTAAGGGCCTACGAGCAGTACTTC. Full variable domain (outside the CDR3, taken from reference TRBV5-1 and TRBJ2-7): KAGVTQTPRYLIKTRGQQVTLSCSPISGHRSVSWYQQTPGQGLQFLFEYFSETQRNKGNFPGRFSGRQFSNSRSEMNVSTLELGDSALYLCASSFGPGTSGLRAYEQYFGPGTRLTVT.

The chain has TRBV10-3 and TRBJ2-1, with 8 bases aligning to TRBD2. The CDR3 length is 13 residues. Trimming cost V 3 bases and J 9 bases; bases outside gene matches: 4. CDR1 and CDR2 (germline): ENHRY, SYGVKD. The CDR3 sequence is CAISEREGLEQFF. DNA for the CDR3: TGTGCCATCAGTGAACGGGAGGGCCTTGAGCAGTTCTTC.

This clone was recorded only once. The CDR3, as DNA: TGTGCCAGCAGTACACAGGGGGCTGGGGAAAAACTGTTTTTT. Translating it yields CASSTQGAGEKLFF. V gene TRBV6-5 combines with J gene TRBJ1-4; 9 bases are a match to TRBD1. This CDR3 contains 14 residues. The V segment lost 5 bases and the J segment 8 bases; nucleotides outside the gene matches: 6. Germline CDR1 reads MNHEY; CDR2 reads SVGAGI.

In its sample, this clone was seen once. The rearrangement uses TRBV6-5 and TRBJ1-2, with D perhaps matching TRBD1 (6 bases). This CDR3 is built from 16 residues. Looked up from germline, CDR1 is MNHEY and CDR2 is SVGAGI. The V and J ends lost 2 bases and 3 bases respectively, with 16 bases between them. The CDR3 loop reads CASSYPAGAQDYGYTF. The CDR3 DNA is TGTGCCAGCAGTTACCCCGCGGGGGCGCAGGACTATGGCTACACCTTC.

This clone has just one count. This chain connects TRBV11-3 to TRBJ2-3; no definite D call. V lost 3 bases and J lost 2, with 9 bases in between. Germline CDR1 SGHNT, CDR2 YENEEA. CDR3 size: 14 residues. This CDR3 is CASSLSEATDTQYF. The CDR3 nucleotides are TGTGCCAGCAGCTTGAGTGAGGCCACAGATACGCAGTATTTT.

The rearrangement links TRBV6-5 to TRBJ1-1, with 8 bases aligning to TRBD1. CDR3 size: 13 residues. Germline V CDR1 and CDR2: MNHEY, SVGAGI. V dropped 6 bases and J dropped 5; count of bases not matched to a gene: 5. The CDR3 DNA reads as TGTGCCAGCAGGGCAGGGGGCCGGACTGAAGCTTTCTTT. As protein: CASRAGGRTEAFF.

The rearrangement uses TRBV7-2 and TRBJ2-5; 13 nucleotides line up with TRBD2. CDR1 is SGHTA and CDR2 is FQGNSA in the germline V gene. The trim removed 5 bases at V and 6 bases at J, leaving 18 bases unmatched. This CDR3 contains 19 residues. CDR3 amino acids: CASSPDGLAGDPVRKTQYF. DNA for the CDR3: TGTGCCAGCAGCCCTGATGGACTAGCGGGAGACCCTGTGAGGAAGACCCAGTACTTC.

The chain couples TRBV28 to TRBJ2-7; D might be TRBD2 (6 bases). Deletions cut 5 bases from V and 1 base from J, with 9 bases between. Germline CDR1 MDHEN, CDR2 SYDVKM. CDR3 length: 13 amino acids. This CDR3 reads CASSPGGSYEQYF. The CDR3 nucleotides are TGTGCCAGCAGTCCCGGAGGGTCCTACGAGCAGTACTTC.

The rearrangement joins TRBV11-2 to TRBJ2-3, with D perhaps matching TRBD2 (5 bases). The CDR3 extends over 13 amino acids. The germline V and J ends were trimmed by 1 base and 6 bases, with 8 bases remaining between them. CDR1 is SGHAT and CDR2 is FQNNGV in the germline V gene. CDR3 coding DNA: TGTGCCAGCAGCTTAGTAGCGACGGATACGCAGTATTTT. Amino acids: CASSLVATDTQYF.

The chain recombines TRBV24-1 with TRBJ2-1, with TRBD1 matching 8 bases. CDR1 and CDR2 (germline): KGHDR, SFDVKD. This CDR3 is 15 amino acids long. V lost 2 bases, J lost 5 bases, and 4 bases stayed unmatched. For the CDR3, the DNA is TGTGCCACCAGTGATTCAGGGACAGGAAACAATGAGCAGTTCTTC. Its translation is CATSDSGTGNNEQFF.

This clone was detected only once. In DNA form, the CDR3 reads TGTGCCAGCAGTGAAGGGGGCAGGGGGCGAAATTCACCCCTCCACTTT. Amino acid sequence: CASSEGGRGRNSPLHF. The chain employs TRBV6-1 and TRBJ1-6, with TRBD1 identical over 8 bases. With 1 base clipped from V and 7 bases from J, the junction kept 6 bases outside the gene matches. Per germline, CDR1 MNHNS and CDR2 SASEGT. The CDR3 spans 16 residues.

The CDR3 here is CATSEPGGTEAFF. DNA for the CDR3: TGTGCCACCAGTGAACCAGGGGGCACTGAAGCTTTCTTT. The V and J genes are TRBV24-1 and TRBJ1-1; 7 positions match TRBD1. The CDR3 totals 13 residues. The germline CDR1 and CDR2 sequences are KGHDR and SFDVKD. The J segment lost 4 bases and the V segment lost 4 bases, leaving 2 bases of the junction unmatched.

This clone was picked up a small number of times. The V gene is TRBV6-6, the J gene TRBJ1-1; 8 bases map to TRBD1. CDR3 size: 14 residues. Trimming took 4 bases from V and 8 from J; bases not matched to a gene: 9. In germline, CDR1 is MNHNY, CDR2 SVGAGI (reference sequence). The CDR3, as DNA: TGTGCCAGCAGTTTAACAGGGGGGGAATACGAAGCTTTCTTT. It yields the protein CASSLTGGEYEAFF.

This rearrangement joins TRBV19 to TRBJ2-5; weak D call: TRBD1 (5 bases). The CDR3 is 14 residues long. Germline CDR1 is LNHDA and CDR2 is SQIVND (reference sequence). V lost 6 bases, J lost 5 bases, and 16 bases lay in between. As DNA, the CDR3 is TGTGCCAGTAGCCAACAGGTTTCCAGGGAGACCCAGTACTTC. It yields the protein CASSQQVSRETQYF.

The chain recombines TRBV6-6 with TRBJ2-7, with 7 bases identical to TRBD1. The junction had 3 bases not matched to a gene; V was cut back by 2 bases and J by 5 bases. The CDR3 extends over 13 amino acids. The germline CDR1 and CDR2 sequences are MNHNY and SVGAGI (reference sequence). This CDR3 is CASSYTTGDEQYV. CDR3 bases: TGTGCCAGCAGTTACACCACAGGGGACGAGCAGTACGTC.

CDR3 amino acids: CASSGTAQETQYF. The CDR3 region has the DNA TGTGCCAGCAGCGGGACAGCACAAGAGACCCAGTACTTC. The V and J genes are TRBV6-5 and TRBJ2-5, with 7 bases fitting TRBD1. After removal of 6 bases from V and 2 bases from J, the junction contained 3 bases not matched to a gene. The CDR3 contains 13 residues. Germline loops: CDR1 MNHEY, CDR2 SVGAGI.

This chain connects TRBV5-1 to TRBJ2-3, with 9 bases lining up with TRBD2. Germline lookup yields CDR1 SGHRS and CDR2 YFSETQ. There are 16 residues in the CDR3. J was trimmed by 2 bases and V by 1 base; bases with no gene match: 5. CDR3: CASSLIPSGVTDTQYF. The CDR3 DNA reads TGCGCCAGCAGCTTGATCCCTAGCGGGGTCACAGATACGCAGTATTTT.

This clone occurred once. This chain joins TRBV10-3 and TRBJ2-3, with TRBD2 matching over 13 bases. V gave up 10 bases and J gave up 0 bases; unmatched junction bases: 10. The germline gives CDR1 ENHRY, CDR2 SYGVKD. The CDR3 consists of 17 residues. The CDR3 coding sequence is TGTGCCACCGGGCGGGGACTAGCGGGAACTAGCACAGATACGCAGTATTTT. Its translation is CATGRGLAGTSTDTQYF.

This clone was seen a few times. The chain has TRBV5-1 and TRBJ2-1; 10 bases fit TRBD2. Germline CDR1 is SGHRS and CDR2 is YFSETQ. The CDR3 runs 16 residues. V was clipped by 7 bases and J by 7 bases; unmatched bases: 14. CDR3 loop: CASLDAPGLARNEQFF. The CDR3 bases are TGCGCCAGCCTAGACGCGCCGGGACTAGCGAGGAATGAGCAGTTCTTC.

J is TRBJ2-1 and V is TRBV7-9, with D unresolved. Trimming took off 6 bases at V and 11 bases at J, with 20 bases between the two ends. This CDR3 has 14 residues. Per the germline V gene, CDR1 is SEHNR and CDR2 is FQNEAQ (reference sequence). The CDR3 is CASSPVSPAVQQFF. CDR3 sequence (DNA): TGTGCCAGCAGTCCAGTATCCCCGGCGGTCCAGCAGTTCTTC. Based on the CDR3 plus reference TRBV7-9 and TRBJ2-1, the full variable domain is DTGVSQNPRHKITKRGQNVTFRCDPISEHNRLYWYRQTLGQGPEFLTYFQNEAQLEKSRLLSDRFSAERPKGSFSTLEIQRTEQGDSAMYLCASSPVSPAVQQFFGPGTRLTVL.

This chain connects TRBV6-5 to TRBJ2-7; tentative D call: TRBD2 (6 bases). The CDR3 covers 13 residues. V shed 5 bases and J shed 3 bases, with 11 bases lying between them. Germline V gene data show CDR1 as MNHEY and CDR2 as SVGAGI. CDR3 sequence: CASSRLGGYEQYF. The CDR3 region has the DNA TGTGCCAGCAGTCGACTGGGGGGCTACGAGCAGTACTTC.

This clone came up a few times. V gene TRBV30 combines with J gene TRBJ1-2, with D possibly being TRBD1 (6 bases). The CDR3 spans 14 residues. Per germline, CDR1 GTSNPN and CDR2 SVGIG (reference sequence). Trimming took off 2 bases at V and 4 bases at J, with 14 bases between the two ends. CDR3 coding DNA: TGTGCCTGGAGTCCAACCAGGGGCGCCTATGGCTACACCTTC. This encodes CAWSPTRGAYGYTF.

The CDR3 loop is CASSLDIAGGQHNEQYF. CDR3 coding DNA: TGTGCCAGCAGCTTGGATATAGCGGGAGGGCAACACAACGAGCAGTACTTC. V is TRBV5-4 and J is TRBJ2-7, with 11 positions matching TRBD2. The germline CDR1 and CDR2 sequences are SGHNT and YYREEE (reference sequence). The V gene end was trimmed by 0 bases and the J gene end by 5 bases; junction bases not matched to a gene: 10. There are 17 residues in the CDR3.

V is TRBV11-2 and J is TRBJ2-7, with 7 bases matching TRBD2. V was clipped by 4 bases and J by 1 base; unmatched bases: 4. The CDR3 is 14 amino acids. Per the germline V gene, CDR1 is SGHAT and CDR2 is FQNNGV. This CDR3 reads CASSSGTTSYEQYF. The CDR3 coding sequence is TGTGCCAGCAGCTCCGGGACTACTTCCTACGAGCAGTACTTC.

This chain joins TRBV14 and TRBJ1-1, with 7 bases fitting TRBD1. J lost 2 bases, V lost 4 bases, and 10 bases had no gene match. The CDR3 is 16 residues long. From germline, CDR1 is SGHDN and CDR2 FVKESK. CDR3 coding DNA: TGTGCCAGCAGCCCCCTAGGGGACAGACAAAACACTGAAGCTTTCTTT. Translation gives CASSPLGDRQNTEAFF.